The 28 T cell receptor beta chains in this list originate from one sample, sequenced in a study of OX40 agonist ivuxolimab in advanced cancers. The data were produced by immunoSEQ multiplex PCR, yet TCRdb's version contains in-frame clones alone and is incomplete. This table holds approximately 99,000 clones, 85% to 95% found once. The source was CD4+ or CD8+ T cells sorted from blood, collected in a trial of the OX40 agonist ivuxolimab. The receptors were gathered from an adult with an advanced solid tumor such as melanoma, head and neck, liver or kidney cancer.

The chain uses TRBV18 and TRBJ1-1; 9 bases match TRBD1. V lost 4 bases and J lost 6; bases outside the gene matches: 12. Per germline, CDR1 KGHSH and CDR2 LQKENI. The CDR3 length is 16 residues. The CDR3 bases are TGTGCCAGCTCACGGGCCCGGGGGACAGGGAGGCCTGAAGCTTTCTTT. This gives the protein CASSRARGTGRPEAFF.

The gene calls are TRBV27 and TRBJ2-1; TRBD1 agrees at 7 bases. The J segment lost 14 bases and the V segment lost 6 bases, leaving 16 bases of the junction unmatched. Germline V CDR1 and CDR2: MNHEY, SMNVEV (reference sequence). There are 14 residues in the CDR3. CDR3: CASSLDRSSPYKFF. CDR3 DNA sequence: TGTGCCAGCAGCTTGGACAGGTCTTCCCCGTATAAGTTCTTC.

The J gene is TRBJ2-2, the V gene TRBV4-2, with D possibly matching TRBD2 (5 bases). There are 16 residues in the CDR3. V lost 1 base, J lost 3 bases, and 12 bases lay in between. Germline loops: CDR1 LGHNA, CDR2 YNFKEQ. The CDR3 DNA sequence: TGTGCCAGCAGCCAAGGGGAGCACGGGGACACCGGGGAGCTGTTTTTT. Translated, it gives CASSQGEHGDTGELFF.

This clone was detected a few times. This chain uses TRBV28 with TRBJ2-3, with 9 bases matching TRBD1. The CDR3 totals 15 residues. The V and J ends lost 5 bases and 6 bases, in that order; junction bases with no gene match: 9. Germline loops: CDR1 MDHEN, CDR2 SYDVKM. CDR3 in amino acids: CASSQPGQGDDTQYF. The CDR3 nucleotides read TGTGCCAGCAGTCAGCCGGGACAGGGAGATGATACGCAGTATTTT.

The genes are TRBV30 and TRBJ1-6, with D possibly TRBD1 on 5 matching bases. Germline lookup yields CDR1 GTSNPN and CDR2 SVGIG (reference sequence). The CDR3 is made up of 15 amino acids. The ends were cut back, 5 bases at V and 6 bases at J, with 17 bases in the middle. The CDR3 is CAWSRQGGPNSPLHF. The CDR3 DNA is TGTGCCTGGTCACGTCAGGGAGGACCTAATTCACCCCTCCACTTT.

V and J are TRBV5-1 and TRBJ2-7; 8 positions match TRBD1. Trimming cost V 2 bases and J 6 bases; bases outside gene matches: 4. Looked up from germline, CDR1 is SGHRS and CDR2 is YFSETQ. The CDR3 is 13 amino acids. CDR3 amino acids: CASSLVQGAEQYF. CDR3 DNA sequence: TGCGCCAGCAGCTTAGTTCAGGGGGCCGAGCAGTACTTC.

The gene calls are TRBV11-3 and TRBJ2-1; 14 bases match TRBD2. CDR1 is SGHNT and CDR2 is YENEEA in the germline V gene. CDR3 length equals 19 residues. V dropped 0 bases and J dropped 5; count of bases not matched to a gene: 9. The CDR3 region is CASSLEAGTSGRKNNEQFF. As DNA, the CDR3 is TGTGCCAGCAGCTTAGAAGCCGGGACTAGCGGGAGAAAAAACAATGAGCAGTTCTTC.

The J gene is TRBJ1-2, the V gene TRBV30, with D unclear. With 2 bases removed from V and 8 bases from J, the gap between germline ends came to 15 bases. This CDR3 spans 13 amino acids. Germline V gene lookup returns CDR1 GTSNPN and CDR2 SVGIG (reference sequence). Written as DNA, the CDR3 is TGTGCCTGGAGTTCCCGAGGAGTACGGGGCTACACCTTC. The encoded protein is CAWSSRGVRGYTF. The full variable domain, completed using reference TRBV30 and TRBJ1-2, is SQTIHQWPATLVQPVGSPLSLECTVEGTSNPNLYWYRQAAGRGLQLLFYSVGIGQISSEVPQNLSASRPQDRQFILSSKKLLLSDSGFYLCAWSSRGVRGYTFGSGTRLTVV.

This chain links TRBV6-1 with TRBJ2-5; no clear D. The germline V and J ends were trimmed by 4 bases and 4 bases, with 16 bases remaining between them. Germline loops: CDR1 MNHNS, CDR2 SASEGT. This CDR3 has 15 amino acids. The CDR3 is CASSADDRARETQYF. For the CDR3, the DNA is TGTGCCAGCAGTGCGGACGACCGGGCCAGAGAGACCCAGTACTTC.

The V gene is TRBV6-5, the J gene TRBJ1-5; weak D call: TRBD1 (6 bases). CDR1 and CDR2 (germline): MNHEY, SVGAGI. V was trimmed by 6 bases and J by 0 bases, leaving 12 bases between them. There are 15 residues in the CDR3. The CDR3 region has the DNA TGTGCCAGCAGCAGAGGGACAATTAGCAATCAGCCCCAGCATTTT. Translating it yields CASSRGTISNQPQHF.

The DNA of the CDR3 is TGTGCCAGCACCCTCAGGAGCCACCTACTTCGGGGCTACACCTTC. Residues: CASTLRSHLLRGYTF. This chain links TRBV6-1 with TRBJ1-2; D gene unclear. Between the trimmed V and J ends, which lost 7 bases and 8 bases, there was a span of 23 bases. The length of the CDR3 is 15 residues. Germline V gene sequence: CDR1 MNHNS, CDR2 SASEGT.

CDR3 loop: CASSLEGLAGVYEQYF. CDR3 nucleotides: TGCGCCAGCAGCTTGGAGGGACTAGCGGGGGTTTACGAGCAGTACTTC. The V call is TRBV5-1, the J call TRBJ2-7; 14 positions agree with TRBD2. CDR3 length: 16 amino acids. The ends lost 0 bases at V and 4 bases at J; junction bases unmatched: 3. Per germline, CDR1 SGHRS and CDR2 YFSETQ. The full variable domain, rest sourced from reference TRBV5-1 and TRBJ2-7, is KAGVTQTPRYLIKTRGQQVTLSCSPISGHRSVSWYQQTPGQGLQFLFEYFSETQRNKGNFPGRFSGRQFSNSRSEMNVSTLELGDSALYLCASSLEGLAGVYEQYFGPGTRLTVT.

This chain connects TRBV30 to TRBJ1-2, with 7 positions matching TRBD1. The CDR3 length is 13 residues. CDR1 and CDR2 (germline): GTSNPN, SVGIG (reference sequence). The junction had 3 bases not matched to a gene; V was cut back by 3 bases and J by 2 bases. The DNA for the CDR3 is TGTGCCTGGAGCAGGGGACAGAACTATGGCTACACCTTC. Amino acids: CAWSRGQNYGYTF.

The chain has TRBV7-2 and TRBJ2-1; 11 nucleotides line up with TRBD2. The length of the CDR3 is 15 residues. CDR1 is SGHTA, CDR2 FQGNSA, per germline. V was clipped by 5 bases and J by 8 bases; unmatched bases: 8. Here the CDR3 reads CASSPAGTSGDEQFF. The CDR3, as DNA: TGTGCCAGCAGCCCCGCCGGGACTAGCGGCGATGAGCAGTTCTTC.

This chain uses TRBV6-5 with TRBJ1-4, with D perhaps TRBD1 (6 bases). Germline CDR1 is MNHEY and CDR2 is SVGAGI. CDR3 length: 14 residues. V was shortened by 6 bases and J by 4 bases, with 12 bases between the two germline ends. CDR3 DNA: TGTGCCAGCAGGAGACAGGTCCATAATGAAAAACTGTTTTTT. Protein sequence: CASRRQVHNEKLFF.

V gene TRBV5-1 combines with J gene TRBJ2-5, with TRBD1 matching 8 bases. The CDR3 runs 16 residues. Germline lookup yields CDR1 SGHRS and CDR2 YFSETQ. The J segment lost 4 bases and the V segment lost 0 bases, leaving 8 bases of the junction unmatched. The chain's CDR3 is CASSLGGQGGGETQYF. The CDR3 DNA reads as TGCGCCAGCAGCTTGGGTGGACAGGGTGGAGGAGAGACCCAGTACTTC.

The chain has TRBV5-1 and TRBJ2-2; no firm D call. The V gene's germline CDR1 is SGHRS and CDR2 YFSETQ. Trimming pared 0 bases from V and 3 bases from J, leaving 9 bases between. The CDR3 extends over 15 amino acids. The CDR3 DNA reads TGCGCCAGCAGCTTGGAACTTGGGGACACCGGGGAGCTGTTTTTT. This sequence encodes CASSLELGDTGELFF.

V gene TRBV5-5 combines with J gene TRBJ1-3; D is unresolved. The CDR3 loop spans 15 amino acids. V was trimmed by 0 bases and J by 0 bases, leaving 7 bases between them. Germline lookup yields CDR1 SGHKS and CDR2 YYEKEE (reference sequence). In nucleotides, the CDR3 is TGTGCCAGCAGCTTGGAACGCAGCTCTGGAAACACCATATATTTT. Protein: CASSLERSSGNTIYF.

This clone was observed a single time. V usage is TRBV7-2 and J usage is TRBJ1-1; D remains unclear. The V end lost 1 base, the J end lost 4 bases, and 10 bases lay between the germline ends. Germline CDR1 SGHTA, CDR2 FQGNSA. The CDR3 extends over 14 amino acids. CDR3 residues: CASSLELGSTEAFF. CDR3 bases: TGTGCCAGCAGCTTAGAGTTAGGTTCCACTGAAGCTTTCTTT.

The V gene is TRBV25-1, the J gene TRBJ2-5; D uncertain. CDR1 and CDR2 from the germline V gene are MGHDK and SYGVNS. V was pared by 3 bases and J by 5 bases, with 10 bases between. The CDR3 length is 13 residues. As DNA, the CDR3 is TGTGCCAGCAGTGATTCCCTAAGGGAGACCCAGTACTTC. Translation gives CASSDSLRETQYF.

The sample holds many counts of this clone. The V call is TRBV30, the J call TRBJ2-2, with 7 bases identical to TRBD1. Germline CDR1 reads GTSNPN; CDR2 reads SVGIG (reference sequence). J gave up 6 bases and V 2 bases, and 9 bases lay outside the gene matches. The CDR3 is 15 amino acids. The CDR3 reads CAWSILDREAGELFF. The CDR3 DNA reads TGTGCCTGGAGTATTCTTGACAGGGAAGCCGGGGAGCTGTTTTTT.

This chain connects TRBV6-1 to TRBJ2-1; D unresolved. V lost 0 bases and J 12 bases, leaving 9 bases between the germline ends. The CDR3 is made up of 12 amino acids. Germline assignment: CDR1 MNHNS and CDR2 SASEGT. CDR3 in DNA: TGTGCCAGCAGTGAAGCAAGCACGGGGCAGTTCTTC. Its translation is CASSEASTGQFF.

The V call is TRBV7-9, the J call TRBJ1-3, with 8 bases aligning to TRBD1. V trimming: 6 bases; J trimming: 4 bases; junction bases outside the gene matches: 8. The CDR3 has 15 amino acids. Germline values: CDR1 SEHNR, CDR2 FQNEAQ (reference sequence). The CDR3 protein is CASRDWTGPGNTIYF. Here the CDR3 DNA reads TGTGCCAGCAGGGATTGGACAGGGCCCGGAAACACCATATATTTT.

The J gene is TRBJ2-3, the V gene TRBV11-2; D gene uncertain. This CDR3 is 13 amino acids long. Germline V lookup: CDR1 SGHAT, CDR2 FQNNGV. Deletions cut 4 bases from V and 7 bases from J, with 12 bases between. CDR3 protein: CASSYPLPNTQYF. The CDR3 DNA sequence: TGTGCCAGCAGCTACCCCCTGCCTAATACGCAGTATTTT.

This clone was observed once. The chain links TRBV6-5 to TRBJ2-6; 7 bases map to TRBD1. The ends lost 4 bases at V and 9 bases at J; junction bases unmatched: 9. The CDR3 is 15 residues long. The V gene's germline CDR1 is MNHEY and CDR2 SVGAGI. The CDR3 loop is CASSSTGPISNVLTF. DNA of the CDR3: TGTGCCAGCAGTTCGACAGGGCCGATAAGCAACGTCCTGACTTTC.

V is TRBV6-1 and J is TRBJ1-2; D might be TRBD1 (5 bases). Germline V lookup: CDR1 MNHNS, CDR2 SASEGT. This CDR3 has 17 amino acids. V was trimmed by 0 bases and J by 6 bases, leaving 20 bases between them. This CDR3 reads CASSEALQQAPRDGYTF. The CDR3 DNA reads TGTGCCAGCAGTGAAGCGCTTCAACAGGCCCCAAGGGATGGCTACACCTTC.

This chain connects TRBV18 to TRBJ2-6, with D perhaps assigned TRBD1 or TRBD2 (6 bases each). CDR3 length: 20 amino acids. Trimming pared 2 bases from V and 4 bases from J, leaving 24 bases between. Looked up from germline, CDR1 is KGHSH and CDR2 is LQKENI. The CDR3 is CASSPMGSVGGATGANVLTF. The CDR3 coding sequence is TGTGCCAGCTCACCAATGGGGTCGGTCGGGGGCGCGACCGGGGCCAACGTCCTGACTTTC.

The V call is TRBV4-1, the J call TRBJ1-4, with 7 nucleotides matching TRBD1. The trim removed 6 bases at V and 8 bases at J, leaving 9 bases unmatched. The CDR3 consists of 14 residues. Germline CDR1 and CDR2: MGHRA and YSYEKL. The chain's CDR3 is CASRGGGAEEKLFF. CDR3 coding DNA: TGCGCCAGCAGGGGAGGGGGCGCCGAGGAAAAACTGTTTTTT.